The TCR beta chain described here comes from a study of radiotherapy plus CTLA-4 blockade in lung cancer. Study-wide findings and caveats: TCR clones of tumor origin grew in blood after radiotherapy plus ipilimumab.

The CDR3 has 15 residues. Germline V gene data show CDR1 as MNHNY and CDR2 as SVGAGI (reference sequence). This clone was seen a few times. What it recognizes is unknown. Profiling relied on immunoSEQ multiplex PCR, and the TCRdb table lists in-frame clones only, not all of them. The table has around 78,000 clones, 78% seen once. The specimen comprised peripheral blood, sampled from a patient treated with radiotherapy plus ipilimumab. The gene calls are TRBV6-6 and TRBJ2-5, with TRBD1 matching over 8 bases. Judging by the DNA end, TRBJ2-7 fits better; the J call may be wrong. The TCR sequence derives from a human donor with non-small cell lung cancer who had a partial response to radiotherapy plus ipilimumab. Some clones in this sample may be carry-over from other donors' samples. CDR3 sequence: CASSLTDRGAYEQYF. The CDR3 bases are TGTGCCAGCAGTCTTACCGACAGGGGAGCCTACGAGCAGTACTTC.